These 19 T cell receptor beta chains came from one sample sequenced in a study of T cell changes during pregnancy in multiple sclerosis. This table comes from immunoSEQ multiplex PCR, and its TCRdb copy is limited to in-frame clones, with some not included. The sample shows approximately 39,000 clones, roughly 93% of them seen only once. Source: CD4+ T cells from peripheral blood mononuclear cells, taken in the second trimester of pregnancy. The receptors stem from a female donor with multiple sclerosis, enrolled in a pregnancy study.

The chain employs TRBV2 and TRBJ1-2; D gene ambiguous. CDR1 and CDR2 from the germline V gene are SNHLY and FYNNEI. The CDR3 covers 12 residues. V was trimmed by 6 bases and J by 0 bases, leaving 5 bases between them. The CDR3 is CASRTPNYGYTF. CDR3 bases: TGTGCCAGCAGAACACCTAACTATGGCTACACCTTC.

Here the CDR3 reads CASSHGLAGVSDEQFF. CDR3 nucleotides: TGTGCCAGCAGCCATGGACTAGCGGGAGTTTCGGATGAGCAGTTCTTC. The chain carries TRBV4-2 and TRBJ2-1; 13 bases agree with TRBD2. Germline CDR1 reads LGHNA; CDR2 reads YNFKEQ. There are 16 residues in the CDR3. J lost 8 bases, V lost 3 bases, and 7 bases had no gene match.

The J gene is TRBJ2-7, the V gene TRBV5-1; D gene uncertain. This CDR3 comprises 15 residues. Germline V CDR1 and CDR2: SGHRS, YFSETQ. V lost 4 bases and J 2 bases, leaving 16 bases between the germline ends. CDR3 residues: CASSQLPGRTYEQYF. CDR3 coding DNA: TGCGCCAGCAGCCAACTTCCAGGAAGGACCTACGAGCAGTACTTC.

V usage is TRBV5-4 and J usage is TRBJ2-3; TRBD1 matches at 7 bases. Germline trimming cut 0 bases from V and 4 bases from J; bases unmatched to any gene: 5. The CDR3 is made up of 15 amino acids. The germline V gene has CDR1 SGHNT and CDR2 YYREEE (reference sequence). CDR3 sequence reads: CASSLVFQGADTQYF. The DNA for the CDR3 is TGTGCCAGCAGCTTGGTATTTCAGGGGGCAGATACGCAGTATTTT.

The chain couples TRBV2 to TRBJ2-1; 13 nucleotides line up with TRBD2. Germline CDR1 SNHLY, CDR2 FYNNEI. The CDR3 consists of 17 residues. V lost 7 bases, J lost 6 bases, and 12 bases stayed unmatched. CDR3 DNA sequence: TGTGCCAGCAAGCAGGGGACTAGCGGGACGGTAATCAATGAGCAGTTCTTC. Its translation: CASKQGTSGTVINEQFF. The variable domain in full, with the rest retrieved from reference TRBV2 and TRBJ2-1, is EPEVTQTPSHQVTQMGQEVILRCVPISNHLYFYWYRQILGQKVEFLVSFYNNEISEKSEIFDDQFSVERPDGSNFTLKIRSTKLEDSAMYFCASKQGTSGTVINEQFFGPGTRLTVL.

V usage is TRBV5-1 and J usage is TRBJ2-7; 7 bases agree with TRBD2. The V and J ends lost 10 bases and 2 bases, in that order; junction bases with no gene match: 9. The CDR3 is 13 amino acids. CDR1 is SGHRS and CDR2 is YFSETQ in the germline V gene. This CDR3 reads CASQRGPTYEQYF. The CDR3 nucleotides are TGCGCCTCCCAGCGGGGCCCCACCTACGAGCAGTACTTC.

The rearrangement joins TRBV7-8 to TRBJ2-1; TRBD1 aligns across 9 bases. Unmatched junction bases numbered 4, after V lost 1 base and J lost 6 bases. This CDR3 has 15 residues. From germline, CDR1 is SGHVS and CDR2 FQNEAQ. CDR3 DNA: TGTGCCAGCAGCTTAGAGACAGGGGGACCCAATGAGCAGTTCTTC. This encodes CASSLETGGPNEQFF. Drawing the rest from reference TRBV7-8 and TRBJ2-1, the complete variable domain is GAGVSQSPRYKVAKRGQDVALRCDPISGHVSLFWYQQALGQGPEFLTYFQNEAQLDKSGLPSDRFFAERPEGSVSTLKIQRTQQEDSAVYLCASSLETGGPNEQFFGPGTRLTVL.

This clone showed up just a few times. The V gene is TRBV6-5, the J gene TRBJ2-2, with 7 bases lining up with TRBD1. This CDR3 has 14 amino acids. Germline V gene sequence: CDR1 MNHEY, CDR2 SVGAGI. The junction had 0 bases not matched to a gene; V was cut back by 2 bases and J by 3 bases. The CDR3 DNA is TGTGCCAGCAGTTACGGGACAGACACCGGGGAGCTGTTTTTT. The encoded protein is CASSYGTDTGELFF.

The chain links TRBV6-5 to TRBJ2-7; a weak D match, TRBD1 (5 bases). Germline V gene lookup returns CDR1 MNHEY and CDR2 SVGAGI. This CDR3 is 13 amino acids long. V was trimmed by 2 bases and J by 2 bases, leaving 7 bases between them. As DNA, the CDR3 is TGTGCCAGCAGTTACGTAGGGGCCTACGAGCAGTACTTC. Its translation: CASSYVGAYEQYF.

V is TRBV5-1 and J is TRBJ2-5; TRBD1 might be the D (5 bases). This CDR3 spans 13 amino acids. Trimming removed 4 bases from V and 1 base from J, with 8 bases in between. In germline, CDR1 is SGHRS, CDR2 YFSETQ. The CDR3 nucleotides read TGCGCCAGCAGCCGCGACAGCCAAGAGACCCAGTACTTC. It is translated as CASSRDSQETQYF.

CDR3 nucleotides: TGTGCCAGCAGCTTGGCGAGGCGGGAGGGTCGGGAGACCCAGTACTTC. Translating it yields CASSLARREGRETQYF. The V and J genes are TRBV5-4 and TRBJ2-5; 9 bases fit TRBD2. The germline V gene encodes CDR1 SGHNT and CDR2 YYREEE (reference sequence). The CDR3 totals 16 residues. Trimming removed 0 bases from V and 5 bases from J; junction bases left unmatched: 8. The full variable domain, rest sourced from reference TRBV5-4 and TRBJ2-5, is ETGVTQSPTHLIKTRGQQVTLRCSSQSGHNTVSWYQQALGQGPQFIFQYYREEENGRGNFPPRFSGLQFPNYSSELNVNALELDDSALYLCASSLARREGRETQYFGPGTRLLVL.

The rearrangement uses TRBV11-2 and TRBJ2-7; unclear D gene. Germline CDR1 and CDR2: SGHAT and FQNNGV. V was trimmed by 5 bases and J by 4 bases, leaving 21 bases between them. This CDR3 spans 16 amino acids. The CDR3 loop reads CASSPRTTVGTYEQYF. The CDR3 DNA is TGTGCCAGCAGCCCACGAACTACCGTCGGAACGTACGAGCAGTACTTC.

In this sample, this clone turned up once. This sequence joins TRBV5-1 and TRBJ1-2; no definite D call. Deletions cut 4 bases from V and 7 bases from J, with 14 bases between. Germline V gene sequence: CDR1 SGHRS, CDR2 YFSETQ. The CDR3 has 13 residues. CDR3: CASSLNGVSGYTF. The DNA for the CDR3 is TGCGCCAGCAGCCTAAACGGGGTGAGTGGCTACACCTTC. The full variable domain, its missing parts supplied by reference TRBV5-1 and TRBJ1-2, is KAGVTQTPRYLIKTRGQQVTLSCSPISGHRSVSWYQQTPGQGLQFLFEYFSETQRNKGNFPGRFSGRQFSNSRSEMNVSTLELGDSALYLCASSLNGVSGYTFGSGTRLTVV.

This rearrangement joins TRBV2 to TRBJ2-5, with TRBD2 matching over 7 bases. Looked up from germline, CDR1 is SNHLY and CDR2 is FYNNEI. The V and J ends lost 2 bases and 0 bases, in that order; junction bases with no gene match: 12. This CDR3 has 18 residues. CDR3 nucleotide sequence: TGTGCCAGCAGTGAACCCCCCCCGCTACTAGCGTACCAAGAGACCCAGTACTTC. This gives the protein CASSEPPPLLAYQETQYF.

The chain carries TRBV6-1 and TRBJ1-1, with no clear D. Germline V lookup: CDR1 MNHNS, CDR2 SASEGT. The CDR3 consists of 13 residues. Trimming removed 0 bases at V and 4 bases at J, with 6 bases between. The CDR3 is CASSEARGTEAFF. As DNA, the CDR3 is TGTGCCAGCAGTGAAGCTCGGGGCACTGAAGCTTTCTTT.

This clone was detected a few times. V gene TRBV4-1 combines with J gene TRBJ1-2, with D uncertain. CDR3 length: 13 residues. Germline V gives CDR1 MGHRA, CDR2 YSYEKL. V lost 0 bases to trimming and J lost 8 bases, with 10 bases between them. The DNA of the CDR3 is TGCGCCAGCAGCCAAGAAACCACGGGAGGCTACACCTTC. This sequence encodes CASSQETTGGYTF.

The chain is built from TRBV6-1 and TRBJ2-7; D is undetermined. CDR3 length equals 15 residues. V was pared by 2 bases and J by 3 bases, with 14 bases between. Germline CDR1 is MNHNS and CDR2 is SASEGT. The CDR3 sequence: CASSESAPQFYEQYF. The CDR3 DNA is TGTGCCAGCAGTGAATCAGCGCCTCAATTCTACGAGCAGTACTTC.

The chain has TRBV5-4 and TRBJ1-4, with TRBD1 matching over 8 bases. V shed 3 bases, J shed 8 bases, and the junction held 6 bases outside the gene matches. Germline lookup yields CDR1 SGHNT and CDR2 YYREEE (reference sequence). The CDR3 has 14 amino acids. In DNA, the CDR3 is TGTGCCAGCAGCTCTGCCGGGACAGGCGAAAAACTGTTTTTT. Encoded protein: CASSSAGTGEKLFF.

The chain carries TRBV11-2 and TRBJ2-3, with 12 bases fitting TRBD2. V dropped 1 base and J dropped 4; count of bases not matched to a gene: 6. This CDR3 has 17 residues. CDR1 SGHAT and CDR2 FQNNGV come from the germline V gene. The CDR3 reads CASSLVSPSGGADTQYF. The CDR3 bases are TGTGCCAGCAGCTTAGTTAGCCCTAGCGGGGGGGCAGATACGCAGTATTTT.